These 20 T cell receptor beta chains were all obtained from the same sample, sequenced in a study of T cell responses to AZD1222 COVID-19 vaccine. Data came from immunoSEQ multiplex PCR; TCRdb stores just in-frame clones and leaves some out. Here the sample spans under 140,000 clones, 81% being singletons. Sequenced material: peripheral blood, taken on day 0 of AZD1222 vaccination. Receptors were obtained from an adult in good health.

This clone was counted a single time. The chain couples TRBV5-8 to TRBJ2-1; 7 bases are a match to TRBD1. This CDR3 contains 16 residues. The germline gives CDR1 SGHTS, CDR2 YDEGEE. V gave up 0 bases and J gave up 7 bases; unmatched junction bases: 10. CDR3 region: CASSLVDRVWGNEQFF. The CDR3 bases are TGTGCCAGCAGCTTGGTCGACAGGGTCTGGGGGAATGAGCAGTTCTTC.

This chain uses TRBV19 with TRBJ1-1; no reliable D call. Germline V gene data show CDR1 as LNHDA and CDR2 as SQIVND (reference sequence). CDR3 length: 14 amino acids. Trimming shortened V by 1 base and J by 5 bases, and 11 bases separated the two germline ends. The CDR3 DNA sequence: TGTGCCAGTAGTATAGGGGGTCGGGAAACTGAAGCTTTCTTT. This encodes CASSIGGRETEAFF.

With regard to this clone: Additional DNA sequences in this sample encode the identical CDR3. The chain is built from TRBV5-1 and TRBJ1-2; tentatively, D is TRBD1 (5 bases). Trimming took 0 bases from V and 2 from J, leaving 8 bases between them. This CDR3 comprises 14 residues. Germline CDR1 and CDR2: SGHRS and YFSETQ. The CDR3 reads CASSLDGGNYGYTF. CDR3 DNA: TGCGCCAGCAGCTTGGATGGGGGGAACTATGGCTACACCTTC.

Only a few counts were recorded for this clone. V usage is TRBV5-5 and J usage is TRBJ2-3, with 14 bases fitting TRBD2. Germline V lookup: CDR1 SGHKS, CDR2 YYEKEE (reference sequence). The CDR3 has 20 residues. Trimming removed 5 bases from V and 1 base from J; junction bases left unmatched: 15. In DNA form, the CDR3 reads TGTGCCAGCAGTAAAATCGGACTAGCGGGGGGCGGATCCGGCACAGATACGCAGTATTTT. Its translation: CASSKIGLAGGGSGTDTQYF.

The gene calls are TRBV5-4 and TRBJ2-1, with unresolved D. Germline V lookup: CDR1 SGHNT, CDR2 YYREEE (reference sequence). The CDR3 runs to 15 residues. With 3 bases removed from V and 0 bases from J, the gap between germline ends came to 10 bases. The CDR3 sequence is CASSSSRSSYNEQFF. In DNA, the CDR3 is TGTGCCAGCAGCTCCAGCCGCAGCTCCTACAATGAGCAGTTCTTC.

This rearrangement joins TRBV9 to TRBJ1-5; D is unresolved. The CDR3 consists of 12 residues. CDR1 SGDLS and CDR2 YYNGEE come from the germline V gene. Between the trimmed V and J ends, which lost 2 bases and 9 bases, there was a span of 9 bases. The CDR3 DNA reads TGTGCCAGCAGCGTCCGCACATGGCCCCAGCATTTT. The encoded protein is CASSVRTWPQHF.

This chain links TRBV6-5 with TRBJ1-2; 7 positions agree with TRBD1. The junction had 4 bases not matched to a gene; V was cut back by 6 bases and J by 3 bases. This CDR3 is 13 amino acids long. Per the germline V gene, CDR1 is MNHEY and CDR2 is SVGAGI. The CDR3 reads CASRGGQYYGYTF. As DNA, the CDR3 is TGTGCCAGCAGGGGGGGACAGTACTATGGCTACACCTTC.

The rearrangement joins TRBV3-1 (or the pseudogene TRBV3-2) to TRBJ2-7; D is undetermined. V was cut by 0 bases and J by 3 bases, with 18 bases left in between. Germline-derived CDR1 and CDR2 are LGHDT and YNNKEL (reference sequence). The length of the CDR3 is 17 residues. The CDR3 is CASSQDRGDALRYEQYF. In DNA, the CDR3 is TGTGCCAGCAGCCAAGATCGAGGAGACGCCCTTCGCTACGAGCAGTACTTC.

The genes are TRBV4-3 and TRBJ1-1; D is uncertain. The CDR3 contains 16 residues. The V gene's germline CDR1 is LGHNA and CDR2 YSLEER. V was shortened by 1 base and J by 2 bases, with 14 bases between the two germline ends. The CDR3 DNA reads TGCGCCAGCAGCCAAGGAATAGAAAGACCAAACACTGAAGCTTTCTTT. This gives the protein CASSQGIERPNTEAFF.

The gene calls are TRBV2 and TRBJ2-7, with TRBD1 matching over 8 bases. V shed 4 bases and J 2 bases; nucleotides not matched to a gene: 4. CDR3 length equals 14 residues. Germline CDR1 is SNHLY and CDR2 is FYNNEI. This chain's CDR3 is CASSVDRGAYEQYF. Here the CDR3 DNA reads TGTGCCAGCAGTGTCGACAGGGGTGCCTACGAGCAGTACTTC. Using reference TRBV2 and TRBJ2-7 for the parts outside the CDR3, the full variable domain is EPEVTQTPSHQVTQMGQEVILRCVPISNHLYFYWYRQILGQKVEFLVSFYNNEISEKSEIFDDQFSVERPDGSNFTLKIRSTKLEDSAMYFCASSVDRGAYEQYFGPGTRLTVT.

The CDR3: CASSPPNGREAYEQYF. CDR3 sequence (DNA): TGCGCCAGCAGTCCCCCAAACGGAAGAGAAGCCTACGAGCAGTACTTC. The chain is built from TRBV23-1 and TRBJ2-7; no definite D call. TRBV23-1 qualifies as an ORF whose function is uncertain. The CDR3 has 16 amino acids. Trimming stripped 4 bases from V and 2 bases from J, with 18 bases between.

The V and J genes are TRBV4-1 and TRBJ1-5; D is perhaps TRBD1 (6 bases). This CDR3 has 15 amino acids. Germline V gene data show CDR1 as MGHRA and CDR2 as YSYEKL. Trimming took off 1 base at V and 7 bases at J, with 14 bases between the two ends. The CDR3 DNA follows: TGCGCCAGCAGCCAAGGGAGGGGGGAAAAGCAGCCCCAGCATTTT. Translating it yields CASSQGRGEKQPQHF.

This chain joins TRBV5-1 and TRBJ1-2; possible D gene TRBD1, 5 bases. The CDR3 loop spans 14 amino acids. V was shortened by 0 bases and J by 7 bases, with 13 bases between the two germline ends. Germline CDR1 is SGHRS and CDR2 is YFSETQ. Here the CDR3 reads CASSLAGIEGGYTF. The CDR3 DNA reads TGCGCCAGCAGCTTGGCAGGGATTGAAGGTGGCTACACCTTC.

J is TRBJ2-1 and V is TRBV19, with 10 bases fitting TRBD1. The CDR3 extends over 15 amino acids. J gave up 2 bases and V 7 bases, and 5 bases lay outside the gene matches. Per the germline V gene, CDR1 is LNHDA and CDR2 is SQIVND (reference sequence). The CDR3 sequence: CASTPDRGTYNEQFF. CDR3 coding DNA: TGTGCCAGTACCCCGGACAGGGGGACCTACAATGAGCAGTTCTTC.

V is TRBV6-1 and J is TRBJ1-1; 9 bases match TRBD1. Germline V gives CDR1 MNHNS, CDR2 SASEGT. The J segment lost 1 base and the V segment lost 3 bases, leaving 3 bases of the junction unmatched. This CDR3 has 15 residues. CDR3 DNA sequence: TGTGCCAGCAGTGACGGGACAGGGAGGAACACTGAAGCTTTCTTT. Its translation is CASSDGTGRNTEAFF.

The chain combines TRBV12-3 or TRBV12-4 with TRBJ1-2; no firm D call. The CDR3 has 12 residues. Deletions cut 3 bases from V and 6 bases from J, with 8 bases between. The CDR3 DNA reads TGTGCCAGCAGTTTTGGCGCAAATGGCTACACCTTC. This sequence encodes CASSFGANGYTF.

This clone was observed a handful of times. The sample has other DNA sequences that encode this CDR3 too. The rearrangement uses TRBV7-9 and TRBJ1-3; D is possibly TRBD1 (5 bases). Germline CDR1 SEHNR, CDR2 FQNEAQ (reference sequence). V lost 1 base and J lost 3, with 7 bases in between. This CDR3 comprises 14 residues. CDR3 loop: CASSLGQGGNTIYF. The CDR3 nucleotides read TGTGCCAGCAGCTTAGGCCAGGGTGGAAACACCATATATTTT.

The genes are TRBV12-3 or TRBV12-4 and TRBJ1-2, with 7 positions matching TRBD1. J gave up 8 bases and V 5 bases, and 2 bases lay outside the gene matches. This CDR3 is 11 amino acids long. The CDR3 region is CASSTGAGYTF. The CDR3 coding sequence is TGTGCCAGCAGTACAGGGGCGGGCTACACCTTC.

This chain joins TRBV7-9 and TRBJ1-1; no firm D call. The length of the CDR3 is 10 residues. Trimming pared 9 bases from V and 12 bases from J, leaving 14 bases between. Germline V lookup: CDR1 SEHNR, CDR2 FQNEAQ (reference sequence). In nucleotides, the CDR3 is TGTGCCAGACGGCCCTCTTTCCCTTTCTTT. It yields the protein CARRPSFPFF.

The CDR3 is CASSLAEGSSYTF. CDR3 nucleotides: TGCGCCAGCAGCTTGGCCGAGGGGTCTAGCTACACCTTC. V usage is TRBV5-1 and J usage is TRBJ1-2, with a weak D call TRBD1 (5 bases). V was cut by 0 bases and J by 9 bases, with 12 bases left in between. This CDR3 region has 13 residues. Germline V CDR1 and CDR2: SGHRS, YFSETQ.